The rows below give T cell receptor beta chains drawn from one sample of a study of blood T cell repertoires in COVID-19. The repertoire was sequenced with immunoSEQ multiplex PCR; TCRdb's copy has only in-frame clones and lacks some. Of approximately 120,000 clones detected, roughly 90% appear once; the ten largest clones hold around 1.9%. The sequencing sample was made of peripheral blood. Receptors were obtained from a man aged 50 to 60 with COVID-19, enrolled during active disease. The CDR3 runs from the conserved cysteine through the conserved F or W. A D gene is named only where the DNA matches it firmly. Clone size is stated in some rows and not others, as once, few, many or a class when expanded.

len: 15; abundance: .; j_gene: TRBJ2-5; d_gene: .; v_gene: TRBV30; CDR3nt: TGTGCCTGGAGTGTATGGGCAGCTTACCAAGAGACCCAGTACTTC; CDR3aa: CAWSVWAAYQETQYF
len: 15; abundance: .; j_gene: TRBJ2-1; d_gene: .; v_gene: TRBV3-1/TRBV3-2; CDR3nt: TGTGCCAGCAGCCCGGAGGTTGTACAGACCAATGAGCAGTTCTTC; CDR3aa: CASSPEVVQTNEQFF
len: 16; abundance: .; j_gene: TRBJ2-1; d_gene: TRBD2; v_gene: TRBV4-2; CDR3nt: TGTGCCAGCAGCCCACAGGATCTCCTAGCGGGAGCTGAGCAGTTCTTC; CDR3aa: CASSPQDLLAGAEQFF
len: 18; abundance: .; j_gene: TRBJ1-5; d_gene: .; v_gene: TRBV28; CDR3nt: TGTGCCAGCAGTTCCGGACTCCGGGGTGAATATAGCAATCAGCCCCAGCATTTT; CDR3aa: CASSSGLRGEYSNQPQHF
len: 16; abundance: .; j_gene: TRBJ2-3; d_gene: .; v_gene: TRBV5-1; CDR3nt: TGCGCCAGCAGCTTGGGTCCGGGAGTCCTCACAGATACGCAGTATTTT; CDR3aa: CASSLGPGVLTDTQYF
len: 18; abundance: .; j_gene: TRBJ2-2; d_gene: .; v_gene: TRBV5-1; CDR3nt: TGCGCCAGCAGCTTGGCCAGTCACACCCGCACGAACACCGGGGAGCTGTTTTTT; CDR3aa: CASSLASHTRTNTGELFF
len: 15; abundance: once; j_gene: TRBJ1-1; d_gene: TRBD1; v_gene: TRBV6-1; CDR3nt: TGTGCCAGCAGTTCCCTCGGGACAGGGCGGGCTGAAGCTTTCTTT; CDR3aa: CASSSLGTGRAEAFF
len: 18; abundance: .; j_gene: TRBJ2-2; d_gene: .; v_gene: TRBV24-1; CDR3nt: TGTGCCACCAGTGACCCGAAACGGGGAGCCGCGAACACCGGGGAGCTGTTTTTT; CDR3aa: CATSDPKRGAANTGELFF
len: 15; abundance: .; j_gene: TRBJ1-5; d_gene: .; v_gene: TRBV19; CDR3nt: TGTGCCAGTAGTCTTGCGACAGAGAGCAATCAGCCCCAGCATTTT; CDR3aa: CASSLATESNQPQHF
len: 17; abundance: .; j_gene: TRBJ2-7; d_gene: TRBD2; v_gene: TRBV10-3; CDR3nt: TGTGCCATCAGTGAGTCTATCCCTAGCGGGGGCTCCTACGAGCAGTACTTC; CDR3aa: CAISESIPSGGSYEQYF
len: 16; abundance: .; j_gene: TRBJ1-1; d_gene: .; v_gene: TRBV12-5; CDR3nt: TGTGCTAGTGGTTTGATCCGGGACACTGTGAACACTGAAGCTTTCTTT; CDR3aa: CASGLIRDTVNTEAFF
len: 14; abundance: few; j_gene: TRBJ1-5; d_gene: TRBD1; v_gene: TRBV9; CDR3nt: TGTGCCAGCAGCGAGGACAGGGCCGATCAGCCCCAGCATTTT; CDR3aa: CASSEDRADQPQHF
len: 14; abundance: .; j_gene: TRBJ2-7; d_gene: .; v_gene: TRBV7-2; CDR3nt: TGTGCCAGCAGCTACAGGGATAGCTCCTACGAGCAGTACTTC; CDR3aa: CASSYRDSSYEQYF
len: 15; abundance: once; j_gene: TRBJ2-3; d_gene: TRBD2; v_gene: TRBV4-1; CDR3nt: TGCGCCAGCAGGGATACTAGCGGGGTCACAGATACGCAGTATTTT; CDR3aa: CASRDTSGVTDTQYF
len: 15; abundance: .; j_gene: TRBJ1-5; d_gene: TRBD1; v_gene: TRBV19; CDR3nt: TGTGCCAGTACCCCGGGACAGGGGTTAGATCAGCCCCAGCATTTT; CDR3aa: CASTPGQGLDQPQHF
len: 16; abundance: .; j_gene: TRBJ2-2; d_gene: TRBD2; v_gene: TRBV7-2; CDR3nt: TGTGCCAGCAGCCCTCGGAGCGGGGTTTATATCGGGGAGCTGTTTTTT; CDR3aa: CASSPRSGVYIGELFF
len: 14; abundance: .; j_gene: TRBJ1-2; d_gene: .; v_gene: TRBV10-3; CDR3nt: TGTGCCATCAGTGAAGGGCCTGACAGGAACGGCTACACCTTC; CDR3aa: CAISEGPDRNGYTF
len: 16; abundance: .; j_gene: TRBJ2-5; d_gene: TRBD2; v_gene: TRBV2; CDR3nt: TGTGCCAGCAGTGGAGGTAGAGGGAGGGCCGGGGAGACCCAGTACTTC; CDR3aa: CASSGGRGRAGETQYF
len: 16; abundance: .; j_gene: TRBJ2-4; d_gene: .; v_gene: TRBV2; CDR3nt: TGTGCCAGCAGTCCCACCCAGGGGAAGGAGAGAAACATTCAGTACTTC; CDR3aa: CASSPTQGKERNIQYF
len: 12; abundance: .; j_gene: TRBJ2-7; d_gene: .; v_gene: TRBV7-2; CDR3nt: TGTGCCAGCAGCTTAGAAGGGGCCGAGCAGTACTTC; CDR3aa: CASSLEGAEQYF
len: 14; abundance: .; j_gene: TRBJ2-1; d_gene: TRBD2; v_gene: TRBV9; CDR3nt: TGTGCCAGCAGCGAGGTGACTAGCAGAGATGAGCAGTTCTTC; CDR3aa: CASSEVTSRDEQFF
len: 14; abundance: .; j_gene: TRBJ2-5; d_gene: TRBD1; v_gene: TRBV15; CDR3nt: TGTGCCACCAGCGCTAGACAGGGGTTGGAGACCCAGTACTTC; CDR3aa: CATSARQGLETQYF
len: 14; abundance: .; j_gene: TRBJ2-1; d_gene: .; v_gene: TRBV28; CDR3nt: TGTGCCAGCACTAAAGGGAGCGAGTACAATGAGCAGTTCTTC; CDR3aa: CASTKGSEYNEQFF
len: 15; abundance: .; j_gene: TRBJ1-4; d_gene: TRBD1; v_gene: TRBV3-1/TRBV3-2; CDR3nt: TGTGCCAGCAGCCAATGGGGTCAGGGGGATGGAAAACTGTTTTTT; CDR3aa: CASSQWGQGDGKLFF
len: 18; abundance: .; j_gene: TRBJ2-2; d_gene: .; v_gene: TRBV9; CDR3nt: TGTGCCAGCAGCGTAGATAGCAGGGGTTTGATAGACACCGGGGAGCTGTTTTTT; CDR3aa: CASSVDSRGLIDTGELFF
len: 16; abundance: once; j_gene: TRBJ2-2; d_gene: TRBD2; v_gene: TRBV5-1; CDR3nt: TGCGCCAGCAGCCTGGTAAAGCGGGAGAGTACCGGGGAGCTGTTTTTT; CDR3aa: CASSLVKRESTGELFF
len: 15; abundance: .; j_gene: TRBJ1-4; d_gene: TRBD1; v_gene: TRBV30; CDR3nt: TGTGCCTGGAGTACAACGGGACAGGGTGTGGGAAAACTGTTTTTT; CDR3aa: CAWSTTGQGVGKLFF
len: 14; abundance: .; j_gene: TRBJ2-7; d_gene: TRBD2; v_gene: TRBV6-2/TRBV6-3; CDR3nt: TGTGCCAGCAGTCGTAGCGGGACTCAGAACGAGCAGTACTTC; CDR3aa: CASSRSGTQNEQYF
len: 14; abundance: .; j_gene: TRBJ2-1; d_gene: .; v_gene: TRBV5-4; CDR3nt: TGTGCCAGCAGCTTTGGAGGGCCACGGAATGAGCAGTTCTTC; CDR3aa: CASSFGGPRNEQFF
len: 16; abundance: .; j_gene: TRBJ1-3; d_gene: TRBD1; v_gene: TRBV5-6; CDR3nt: TGTGCCAGCAGCCCCTTGACAGGGGACTCTGGAAACACCATATATTTT; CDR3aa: CASSPLTGDSGNTIYF
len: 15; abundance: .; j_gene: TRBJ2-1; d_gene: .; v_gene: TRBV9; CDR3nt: TGTGCCAGCAGCGTAGGAGGTTTGAGGAGCAATGAGCAGTTCTTC; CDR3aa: CASSVGGLRSNEQFF
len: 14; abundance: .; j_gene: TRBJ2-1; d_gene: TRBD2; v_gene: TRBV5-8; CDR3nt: TGTGCCAGCAGCTTCCTAGCGGGGTACAATGAGCAGTTCTTC; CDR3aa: CASSFLAGYNEQFF
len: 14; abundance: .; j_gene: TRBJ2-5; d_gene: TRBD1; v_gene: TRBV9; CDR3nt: TGTGCCAGCAGCGAGACAGGGGTGGGGGAGACCCAGTACTTC; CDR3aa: CASSETGVGETQYF
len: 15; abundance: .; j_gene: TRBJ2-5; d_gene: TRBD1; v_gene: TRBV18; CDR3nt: TGTGCCAGCTCAACCAGGGACAGTGATCGAGAGACCCAGTACTTC; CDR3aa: CASSTRDSDRETQYF
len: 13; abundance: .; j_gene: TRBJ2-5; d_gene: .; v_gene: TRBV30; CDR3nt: TGTGCCTGGAGTGTACTCGGACTCGAGACCCAGTACTTC; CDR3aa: CAWSVLGLETQYF
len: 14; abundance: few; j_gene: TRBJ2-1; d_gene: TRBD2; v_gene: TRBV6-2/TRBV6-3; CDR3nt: TGTGCCAGCAGTTCCGGGACTAGCTCCGATGAGCAGTTCTTC; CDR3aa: CASSSGTSSDEQFF
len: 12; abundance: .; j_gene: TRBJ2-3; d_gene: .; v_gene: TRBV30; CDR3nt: TGTGCCTGGACTTTCAGCACAGATACGCAGTATTTT; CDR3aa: CAWTFSTDTQYF
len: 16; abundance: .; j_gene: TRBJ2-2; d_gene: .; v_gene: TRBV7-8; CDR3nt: TGTGCCAGCAGCTCCTCCCCGGGACACAGCACCGGGGAGCTGTTTTTT; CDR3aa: CASSSSPGHSTGELFF
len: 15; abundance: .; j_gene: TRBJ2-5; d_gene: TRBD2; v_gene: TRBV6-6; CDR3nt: TGTGCCAGCAGCAAACGAAATAGCGGGAAAGAGACCCAGTACTTC; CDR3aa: CASSKRNSGKETQYF
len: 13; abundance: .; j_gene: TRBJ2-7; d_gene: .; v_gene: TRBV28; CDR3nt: TGTGCCAGCAGTTTTACAGAGGCGGGCGAGCAGTACTTC; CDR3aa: CASSFTEAGEQYF
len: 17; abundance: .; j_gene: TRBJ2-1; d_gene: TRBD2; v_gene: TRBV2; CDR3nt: TGTGCCAGCCTGGGACTAGCGGGAGGGCCAGCCTACAATGAGCAGTTCTTC; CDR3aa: CASLGLAGGPAYNEQFF